Following are 3 T cell receptor beta chains from one sample sequenced in a study of CD8 T cells in Susac syndrome. RNA was extracted with the RNeasy kit, and a quantity of roughly 0.45 to 1 ug was reverse transcribed using random hexamers. TCRdb reanalysed the immunoSEQ multiplex PCR reads using MiXCR and keeps one entry per CDR3 protein. The data hold about 150,000 distinct CDR3 sequences, with around 95% observed a single time. Sequenced sample: CD8+ T cells from PBMCs. The receptors stem from a human donor with multiple sclerosis.

The chain uses TRBV27 and TRBJ1-2, with 8 bases matching TRBD1. With V trimmed by 4 bases and J by 4 bases, 5 bases remained unmatched. The germline V gene has CDR1 MNHEY and CDR2 SMNVEV (reference sequence). CDR3 size: 14 residues. CDR3 DNA sequence: TGTGCCAGCAGTTCTCTGGGACAGGCCTATGGCTACACCTTC. This encodes CASSSLGQAYGYTF.

The chain joins TRBV5-1 to TRBJ2-3; 7 positions match TRBD1. Germline CDR1 is SGHRS and CDR2 is YFSETQ. Trimming at V came to 5 bases and at J to 0 bases, leaving 6 bases not matched to a gene. The CDR3 extends over 15 amino acids. In DNA, the CDR3 is TGCGCCAGCAGTGAACAGGGGTCTAGCACAGATACGCAGTATTTT. Translated: CASSEQGSSTDTQYF. The full variable domain, in which reference TRBV5-1 and TRBJ2-3 provide the parts outside the CDR3, is KAGVTQTPRYLIKTRGQQVTLSCSPISGHRSVSWYQQTPGQGLQFLFEYFSETQRNKGNFPGRFSGRQFSNSRSEMNVSTLELGDSALYLCASSEQGSSTDTQYFGPGTRLTVL.

The chain combines TRBV20-1 with TRBJ2-7, with no clear D. The germline CDR1 and CDR2 sequences are DFQATT and SNEGSKA (reference sequence). V dropped 6 bases and J dropped 3 bases, with 15 bases sitting between them. The CDR3 is made up of 13 amino acids. The CDR3 spells CSALGPTDYEQYF. CDR3 in DNA: TGCAGTGCCCTGGGCCCAACTGACTACGAGCAGTACTTC.